A selection of T cell receptor beta chains follows, all from one sample in a study of PD-L1 blockade in urothelial cancer. Measured with immunoSEQ multiplex PCR; TCRdb has only the in-frame clones, and not every one. The sample yields roughly 84,000 clones, around 76% seen once. This material consisted of PBMCs, taken around atezolizumab (anti-PD-L1) treatment. Source of these receptors: a man aged 70 or older with urothelial cancer. CDR3s include the opening cysteine and the closing phenylalanine or tryptophan. The order of the fields is J gene, D gene, V gene, clone size, CDR3 protein, CDR3 DNA. A D gene is named only where the DNA matches it firmly. Size values are once, few and many counts, or a class for expanded clones, and some rows have none.

>TRBJ1-1|.|TRBV4-1|.
CASSALSGDWQGTEAFF
TGCGCCAGCAGCGCACTCAGTGGGGACTGGCAGGGCACTGAAGCTTTCTTT
>TRBJ2-7|.|TRBV13|many
CASSSAGTPGEQYF
TGTGCCAGCAGCTCAGCCGGGACACCCGGCGAGCAGTACTTC
>TRBJ2-5|.|TRBV18|.
CASSRRRGQETQYF
TGTGCCAGCTCAAGGAGGAGAGGGCAAGAGACCCAGTACTTC
>TRBJ2-2|.|TRBV19|.
CASSLGAPGGTGELFF
TGTGCCAGTAGTCTCGGAGCCCCCGGGGGCACCGGGGAGCTGTTTTTT
>TRBJ2-2|.|TRBV27|few
CASSNNRNTGELFF
TGTGCCAGCAGTAATAACAGGAACACCGGGGAGCTGTTTTTT
>TRBJ1-1|.|TRBV7-6|.
CASSYGTTNTEAFF
TGTGCCAGCAGCTACGGGACAACGAACACTGAAGCTTTCTTT
>TRBJ2-5|TRBD1|TRBV6-1|.
CASRDRGYQETQYF
TGTGCCAGCAGGGACAGGGGGTACCAAGAGACCCAGTACTTC
>TRBJ2-2|.|TRBV4-2|.
CASSQESITGSNTGELFF
TGTGCCAGCAGCCAAGAATCAATTACCGGTTCGAACACCGGGGAGCTGTTTTTT
>TRBJ2-2|TRBD2|TRBV19|few
CASNRASGVTGELFF
TGTGCCAGTAATAGGGCTAGCGGGGTTACCGGGGAGCTGTTTTTT
>TRBJ2-3|TRBD2|TRBV9|.
CASSVGGSGSADTQYF
TGTGCCAGCAGCGTAGGAGGGAGCGGGAGTGCAGATACGCAGTATTTT
>TRBJ2-3|.|TRBV6-5|few
CASSPPGFTDTQYF
TGTGCCAGCAGTCCGCCGGGATTCACAGATACGCAGTATTTT
>TRBJ1-1|TRBD1|TRBV4-3|.
CASSQDPGQELGNTEAFF
TGCGCCAGCAGCCAAGACCCCGGACAGGAATTGGGGAACACTGAAGCTTTCTTT
>TRBJ1-2|.|TRBV7-6|.
CASSDRPGGGGYTF
TGTGCCAGCAGCGACCGCCCCGGGGGTGGTGGCTACACCTTC
>TRBJ2-3|TRBD2|TRBV30|.
CAWRPKRELDTQYF
TGTGCCTGGAGGCCCAAGCGGGAGTTGGATACGCAGTATTTT
>TRBJ2-3|TRBD1|TRBV9|few
CASSENRGIDTQYF
TGTGCCAGCAGCGAGAACAGGGGGATAGATACGCAGTATTTT
>TRBJ2-1|TRBD2|TRBV29-1|.
CSVVSGEQFF
TGCAGCGTCGTTAGCGGGGAGCAGTTCTTC
>TRBJ1-1|.|TRBV29-1|.
CSVDSGGDTEAFF
TGCAGCGTTGATTCGGGAGGAGACACTGAAGCTTTCTTT
>TRBJ2-3|.|TRBV7-2|.
CASSLGSGANGDTQYF
TGTGCCAGCAGCTTAGGATCGGGAGCTAACGGAGATACGCAGTATTTT
>TRBJ2-7|TRBD2|TRBV7-2|once
CASSLLAGRGSEQYF
TGTGCCAGCAGCCTCCTAGCGGGTCGAGGAAGCGAGCAGTACTTC
>TRBJ2-1|TRBD2|TRBV5-1|.
CASSLVTSGSNEQFF
TGCGCCAGCAGCTTGGTGACTAGCGGGTCCAATGAGCAGTTCTTC
>TRBJ2-7|.|TRBV4-1|.
CASSQVPEAGIYEQYF
TGCGCCAGCAGCCAAGTTCCTGAGGCAGGGATCTACGAGCAGTACTTC
>TRBJ2-5|.|TRBV5-1|.
CASSLDGGVKETQYF
TGCGCCAGCAGCTTGGATGGCGGGGTAAAAGAGACCCAGTACTTC
>TRBJ2-2|TRBD1|TRBV6-6|.
CASNSRGPNTGELFF
TGTGCCAGCAACTCCAGGGGGCCGAACACCGGGGAGCTGTTTTTT
>TRBJ1-1|.|TRBV29-1|.
CSVGQRENTEAFF
TGCAGCGTTGGGCAGCGCGAGAACACTGAAGCTTTCTTT
>TRBJ1-5|.|TRBV25-1|.
CASSGGTNNQPQHF
TGTGCCAGCAGCGGGGGTACGAACAATCAGCCCCAGCATTTT
>TRBJ2-4|TRBD1|TRBV19|.
CASSETGVDIQYF
TGTGCCAGTAGCGAAACAGGGGTGGACATTCAGTACTTC
>TRBJ1-1|TRBD1|TRBV19|few
CATRRAGGAFF
TGTGCCACCCGCCGGGCAGGGGGGGCTTTCTTT
>TRBJ1-2|TRBD1|TRBV19|.
CASSKGASRFNYGYTF
TGTGCCAGTAGTAAGGGGGCCTCGCGCTTTAACTATGGCTACACCTTC
>TRBJ2-5|TRBD1|TRBV19|.
CASKGGRQGGRQETQYF
TGTGCCAGTAAAGGGGGTCGACAGGGCGGACGACAAGAGACCCAGTACTTC
>TRBJ2-7|TRBD1|TRBV13|.
CASSLEGTGASGEQYF
TGTGCCAGCAGCTTAGAAGGGACAGGGGCGAGCGGCGAGCAGTACTTC